This T cell receptor beta chain was observed in a study of T cell responses to AZD1222 COVID-19 vaccine. Study-wide results and limits: Increased Spike-specific TCR breadth and depth were observed after two AZD1222 doses. Vaccine-associated CD4 TCRs ranged over spike, dominating at 160-218 and 743-854. Possibly, clonal diversity was underestimated; donors were largely white British and included more females. Repertoire sampling happened only post peak T cell response.

Comments on this clone: Its antigen is not identified.

The table came from immunoSEQ multiplex PCR; TCRdb's copy has only in-frame clones and leaves some out. Of approximately 140,000 clones in the sample, approximately 78% were seen once. The CDR3 consists of 16 residues. The V and J ends lost 2 bases and 0 bases, in that order; junction bases with no gene match: 5. Per germline, CDR1 SGHRS and CDR2 YFSETQ. The material sequenced was peripheral blood, taken on day 0 of MenACWY control vaccination. The sequence was obtained from an adult in good health. The rearrangement uses TRBV5-1 and TRBJ1-3; 7 bases align to TRBD1. As DNA, the CDR3 is TGCGCCAGCAGCTTAGAGGGACAGACCTCTGGAAACACCATATATTTT. Translated: CASSLEGQTSGNTIYF. The entire variable domain, with the rest obtained from reference TRBV5-1 and TRBJ1-3, is as follows: KAGVTQTPRYLIKTRGQQVTLSCSPISGHRSVSWYQQTPGQGLQFLFEYFSETQRNKGNFPGRFSGRQFSNSRSEMNVSTLELGDSALYLCASSLEGQTSGNTIYFGEGSWLTVV.